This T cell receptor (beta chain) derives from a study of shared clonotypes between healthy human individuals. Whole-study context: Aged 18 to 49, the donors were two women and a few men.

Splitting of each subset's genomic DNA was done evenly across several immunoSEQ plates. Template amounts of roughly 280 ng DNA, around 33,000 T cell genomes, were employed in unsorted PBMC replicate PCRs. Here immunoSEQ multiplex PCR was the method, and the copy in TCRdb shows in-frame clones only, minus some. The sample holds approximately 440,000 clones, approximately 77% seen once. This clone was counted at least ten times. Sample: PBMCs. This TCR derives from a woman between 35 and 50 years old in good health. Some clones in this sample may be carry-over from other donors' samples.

CDR3 sequence reads: CSVQPDTYTEAFF. CDR3 DNA sequence: TGCAGCGTACAGCCGGACACCTACACTGAAGCTTTCTTT. The chain joins TRBV29-1 to TRBJ1-1, with a weak D call TRBD1 (5 bases). The CDR3 extends over 13 amino acids. The germline V and J ends were trimmed by 6 bases and 3 bases, with 14 bases remaining between them. Germline loops: CDR1 SQVTM, CDR2 ANQGSEA.